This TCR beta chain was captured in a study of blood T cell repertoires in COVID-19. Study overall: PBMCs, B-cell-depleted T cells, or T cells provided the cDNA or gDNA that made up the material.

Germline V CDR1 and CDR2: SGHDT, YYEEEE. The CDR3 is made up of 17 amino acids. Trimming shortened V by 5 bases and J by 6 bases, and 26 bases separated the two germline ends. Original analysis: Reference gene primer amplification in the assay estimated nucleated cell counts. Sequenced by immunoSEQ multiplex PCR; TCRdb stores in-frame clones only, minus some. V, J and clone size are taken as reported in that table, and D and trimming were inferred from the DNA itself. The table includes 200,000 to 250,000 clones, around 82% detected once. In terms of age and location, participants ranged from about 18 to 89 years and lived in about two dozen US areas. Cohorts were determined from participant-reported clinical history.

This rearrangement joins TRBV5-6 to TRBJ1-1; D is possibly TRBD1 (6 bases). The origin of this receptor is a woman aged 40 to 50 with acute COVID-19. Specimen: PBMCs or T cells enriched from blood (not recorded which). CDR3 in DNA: TGTGCCAGCAGTTTCTGGCTCAAGATACAGGGAGCCCCTGAAGCTTTCTTT. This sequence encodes CASSFWLKIQGAPEAFF.